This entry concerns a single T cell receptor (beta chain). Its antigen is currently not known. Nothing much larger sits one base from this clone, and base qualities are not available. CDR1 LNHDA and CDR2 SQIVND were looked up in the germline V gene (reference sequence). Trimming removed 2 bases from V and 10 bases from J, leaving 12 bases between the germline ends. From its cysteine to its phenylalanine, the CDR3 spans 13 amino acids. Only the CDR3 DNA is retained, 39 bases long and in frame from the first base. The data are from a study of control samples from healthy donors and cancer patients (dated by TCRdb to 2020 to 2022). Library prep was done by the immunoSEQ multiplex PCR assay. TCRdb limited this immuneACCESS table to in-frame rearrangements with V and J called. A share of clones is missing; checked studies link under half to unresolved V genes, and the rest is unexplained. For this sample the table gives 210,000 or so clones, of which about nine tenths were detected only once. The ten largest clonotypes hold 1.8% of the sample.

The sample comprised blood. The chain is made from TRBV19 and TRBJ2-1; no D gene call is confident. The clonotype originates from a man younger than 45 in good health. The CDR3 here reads CASSINPGGEQFF. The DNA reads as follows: TGTGCCAGTAGTATAAACCCGGGCGGCGAGCAGTTCTTC. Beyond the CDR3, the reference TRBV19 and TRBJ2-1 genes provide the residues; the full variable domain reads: DGGITQSPKYLFRKEGQNVTLSCEQNLNHDAMYWYRQDPGQGLRLIYYSQIVNDFQKGDIAEGYSVSREKKESFPLTVTSAQKNPTAFYLCASSINPGGEQFFGPGTRLTVL.